This passage covers 5 T cell receptor beta chains from one sample sequenced in a study of blood T cell repertoires in COVID-19. Produced via immunoSEQ multiplex PCR; TCRdb's table is partial and in-frame only. The table has 230,000 or so clones, around four fifths seen once. Sequences were obtained from peripheral blood. These receptors were taken from a man in his forties or fifties with active or convalescent COVID-19.

The chain combines TRBV5-1 with TRBJ2-7; D is possibly TRBD1 (5 bases). This CDR3 region has 13 residues. Trimming stripped 1 base from V and 6 bases from J, with 11 bases between. Germline CDR1 reads SGHRS; CDR2 reads YFSETQ. Written as DNA, the CDR3 is TGCGCCAGCAGCTTGCCAGGGCGCGGCGAGCAGTACTTC. As protein: CASSLPGRGEQYF.

In regard to this clone: Germline and junction disagree at one end, which may indicate a read error. The V and J genes are TRBV4-1 and TRBJ1-4; D is perhaps TRBD1 (5 bases). The CDR3 sequence is 13 residues long. Germline loops: CDR1 MGHRA, CDR2 YSYEKL. This CDR3 reads CASSLRTLEILFF. In DNA, the CDR3 is TGCGCCAGCAGCCTCAGGACATTAGAAATACTGTTTTTT.

The genes are TRBV6-5 and TRBJ1-1; no reliable D call. The CDR3 is 13 amino acids. The V and J ends lost 6 bases and 1 base respectively, with 9 bases between them. Germline V lookup: CDR1 MNHEY, CDR2 SVGAGI. The CDR3 sequence is CASSPLRNTEAFF. CDR3 nucleotides: TGTGCCAGCAGCCCCCTACGGAACACTGAAGCTTTCTTT.

The genes are TRBV5-1 and TRBJ1-2; 7 positions agree with TRBD1. Germline V gene sequence: CDR1 SGHRS, CDR2 YFSETQ. The junction had 4 bases not matched to a gene; V was cut back by 4 bases and J by 7 bases. The CDR3 is made up of 12 amino acids. The CDR3 DNA is TGCGCCAGCAGCCCCGGGACAGCTGGCTACACCTTC. Its translation: CASSPGTAGYTF.

This chain links TRBV6-5 with TRBJ1-3, with D unclear. V lost 7 bases to trimming and J lost 8 bases, with 12 bases between them. Germline CDR1 and CDR2: MNHEY and SVGAGI. The CDR3 is 12 amino acids. The CDR3 spells CASKERPDTIYF. CDR3 coding DNA: TGTGCCAGCAAAGAGAGGCCGGACACCATATATTTT.